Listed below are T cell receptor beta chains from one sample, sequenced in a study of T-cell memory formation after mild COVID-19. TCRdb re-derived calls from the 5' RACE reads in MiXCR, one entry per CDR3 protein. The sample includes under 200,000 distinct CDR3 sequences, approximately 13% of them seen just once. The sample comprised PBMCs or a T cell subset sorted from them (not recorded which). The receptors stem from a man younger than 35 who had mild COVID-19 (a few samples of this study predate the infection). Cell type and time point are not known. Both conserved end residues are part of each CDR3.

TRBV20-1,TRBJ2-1,CSARSRTPGGQFF
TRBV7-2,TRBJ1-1,CASSGQGALTEAFF
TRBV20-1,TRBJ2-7,CSASSDSWSSYEQYF
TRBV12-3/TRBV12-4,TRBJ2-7,CASSHEAYEQYF
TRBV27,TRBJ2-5,CASSFHKLAGRPETQYF
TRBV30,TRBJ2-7,CAWSVGTGGYEQYF
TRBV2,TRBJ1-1,CASSKRGGSSTEAFF
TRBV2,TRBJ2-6,CASTTEGSGANVLTF
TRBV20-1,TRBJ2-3,CSAPPAGVGSTDTQYF
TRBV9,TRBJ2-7,CASSARDRGTYEQYF
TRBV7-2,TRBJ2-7,CASATGGSYEQYF
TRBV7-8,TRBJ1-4,CASSYRWEKLFF
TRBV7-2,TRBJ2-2,CASSLDGAAGELFF
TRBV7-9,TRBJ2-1,CASSASRTSEQFF
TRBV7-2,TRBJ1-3,CASSLMTGGSGNTIYF
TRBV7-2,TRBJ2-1,CASSNEVYNEQFF
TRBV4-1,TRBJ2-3,CASRLAGGRGTDTQYF
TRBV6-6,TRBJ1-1,CASSYRTGRAHEAFF
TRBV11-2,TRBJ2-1,CASSFRLAGYNEQFF
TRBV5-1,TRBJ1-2,CASSPATGGGYTF
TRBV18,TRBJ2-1,CASSPLAGAYNEQFF
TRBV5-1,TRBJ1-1,CASSLSGTNTEAFF
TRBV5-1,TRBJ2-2,CASSVTLENGELFF
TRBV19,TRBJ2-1,CASSTLALAGYNEQFF
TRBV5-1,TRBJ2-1,CASTDRLSSYNEQFF
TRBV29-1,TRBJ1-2,CSVSGNYGYTF
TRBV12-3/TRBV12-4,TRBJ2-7,CASSLVPHIYEQYF
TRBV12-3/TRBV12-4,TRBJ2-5,CASSGAGGTQYF
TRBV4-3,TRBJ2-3,CASSPVWGGGLTDTQYF
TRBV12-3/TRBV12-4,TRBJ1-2,CASCSPQRAYGYTF
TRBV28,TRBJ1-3,CAALQVRLGFGNTIYF
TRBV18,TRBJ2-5,CASSPSARETQYF
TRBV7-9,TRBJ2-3,CAISPPLWDTQYF
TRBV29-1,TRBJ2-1,CSVETSRRIEQFF
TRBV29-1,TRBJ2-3,CSTFGGRGQRDTQYF
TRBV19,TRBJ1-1,CASSAQERLKAGQLNTEAFF
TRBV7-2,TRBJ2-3,CASRNRGSTDTQYF
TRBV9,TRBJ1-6,CASSVALVSTLHF
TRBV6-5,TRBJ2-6,CASSYSFSGSGANVLTF
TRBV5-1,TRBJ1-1,CASSLLSSNTEAFF
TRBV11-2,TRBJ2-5,CASTIIPGTEETQYF
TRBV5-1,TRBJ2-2,CASSLLSGGAGTGELFF
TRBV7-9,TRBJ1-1,CASSSEGDTEAFF
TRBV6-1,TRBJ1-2,CASSSRRGHGYTF
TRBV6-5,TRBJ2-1,CASRPLDGEQFF
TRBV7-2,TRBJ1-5,CASSFQINQPQHF
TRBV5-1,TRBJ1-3,CASSLGTGGNTIYF
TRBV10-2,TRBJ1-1,CASSDPGTNTEAFF
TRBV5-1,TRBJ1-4,CASSFQGSNEKLFF
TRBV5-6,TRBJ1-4,CASSPFEDRGKLFF
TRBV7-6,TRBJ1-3,CASSLAPSVALYF
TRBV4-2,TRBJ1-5,CASSQLDQGTGGDPQHF
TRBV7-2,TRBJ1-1,CASSPGQGAITEAFF
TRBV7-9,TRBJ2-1,CASSPPGTGGNEQFF
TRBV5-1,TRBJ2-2,CASSPRQDTGELFF